This TCR beta chain comes out of a study of blood T cell repertoires in COVID-19. Data came from immunoSEQ multiplex PCR; TCRdb stores just in-frame clones and leaves some out. The profile covers tens of thousands of clones, with 80% to 90% appearing a single time and 1% to 1.5% taken by the ten largest. The sample taken for sequencing was peripheral blood. The receptor was isolated from a man aged 55 to 70 with acute or convalescent COVID-19.

Here the CDR3 DNA reads TGTGCCAGCAGCCCCTGGACTAGCGGTTACGAGCAGTACTTC. Its protein is CASSPWTSGYEQYF. This chain links TRBV7-6 with TRBJ2-7; 10 bases match TRBD2. The CDR3 contains 14 residues. V lost 5 bases and J lost 4; bases outside the gene matches: 5. Germline values: CDR1 SGHVS, CDR2 FNYEAQ. The whole variable domain, remainder taken from reference TRBV7-6 and TRBJ2-7, is GAGVSQSPRYKVTKRGQDVALRCDPISGHVSLYWYRQALGQGPEFLTYFNYEAQQDKSGLPNDRFSAERPEGSISTLTIQRTEQRDSAMYRCASSPWTSGYEQYFGPGTRLTVT.